This T cell receptor beta chain stems from a study of T cells in Graves' hyperthyroidism and ophthalmopathy. A lack of ophthalmopathy progression within 18 months defined stable Graves' hyperthyroidism. RNA transcripts served as the template for amplifying TCR beta CDR3 regions. The primer set for the first-round RT-PCR of the TCR CDR3 was HTBI. TCRdb processed the multiplex PCR reads anew with MiXCR; each CDR3 protein has one entry. The sample contains under 350,000 distinct CDR3 sequences, roughly 15% of which appear only once. The germline gives CDR1 SGHVS, CDR2 FQNEAQ. This CDR3 is built from 15 residues. Trimming removed 2 bases at V and 2 bases at J, with 12 bases between. This clonotype was found many times.

This sequence joins TRBV7-8 and TRBJ2-5; D might be TRBD2 (7 bases). The sequencing input was blood. The sequence came from a woman in her forties with Graves' hyperthyroidism. The CDR3 region is CASSLRGGGQETQYF. Written as DNA, the CDR3 is TGTGCCAGCAGCTTAAGGGGGGGGGGACAAGAGACCCAGTACTTC.